This TCR beta chain was found in a study of blood T cell repertoires in COVID-19. Study-level information: In each case, the material was cDNA or gDNA derived from T cells, B-cell-depleted T cells, or PBMCs.

Germline values: CDR1 SGDLS, CDR2 YYNGEE. V dropped 0 bases and J dropped 4 bases, with 7 bases sitting between them. The CDR3 is 13 residues long. Assay: immunoSEQ multiplex PCR; the TCRdb copy retains only in-frame clones and omits some. The repertoire holds roughly 100,000 clones, with around nine tenths as singletons. This clonotype was obtained from an elderly woman with acute or convalescent COVID-19. The rearrangement joins TRBV9 to TRBJ1-1, with unresolved D. Material for sequencing was peripheral blood. The CDR3 loop reads CASSVAEGTEAFF. In nucleotides, the CDR3 is TGTGCCAGCAGCGTAGCGGAGGGCACTGAAGCTTTCTTT.